This T cell receptor (beta chain) stems from a study of T cell responses to AZD1222 COVID-19 vaccine. General study points: When two AZD1222 doses had been given, Spike-specific TCR breadth and depth rose. Per reports, nearly half of all spike-specific TCRs target regions that are unmutated in variants. Clonal diversity was possibly underestimated, and white British individuals and females predominated among donors.

Generated by immunoSEQ multiplex PCR, the TCRdb table keeps only in-frame clones and is missing some. The sample records more than 110,000 clones, roughly 90% being singletons. In the case of this clone: What it recognizes is unknown.

The CDR3 sequence is 15 residues long. V was pared by 4 bases and J by 2 bases, with 7 bases of the junction left unmatched. Germline V gives CDR1 SGHNT, CDR2 YYREEE (reference sequence). This chain joins TRBV5-4 and TRBJ2-7; 9 nucleotides agree with TRBD2. This TCR derives from an adult in good health. Sequencing was performed on peripheral blood, taken on day 0 of AZD1222 vaccination. The CDR3 coding sequence is TGTGCCAGCAGCCTGGGGCGGGGGGGCCCCTACGAGCAGTACTTC. This gives the protein CASSLGRGGPYEQYF.